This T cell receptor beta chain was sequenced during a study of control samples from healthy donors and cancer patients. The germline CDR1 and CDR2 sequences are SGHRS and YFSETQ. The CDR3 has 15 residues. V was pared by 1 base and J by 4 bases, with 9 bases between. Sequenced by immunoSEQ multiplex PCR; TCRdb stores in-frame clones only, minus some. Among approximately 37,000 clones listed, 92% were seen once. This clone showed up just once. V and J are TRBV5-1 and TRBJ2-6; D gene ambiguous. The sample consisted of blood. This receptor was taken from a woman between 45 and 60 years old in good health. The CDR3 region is CASSLPGPGANVLTF. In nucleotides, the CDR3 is TGCGCCAGCAGCTTGCCAGGACCCGGGGCCAACGTCCTGACTTTC.